Listed here are 27 T cell receptor beta chains from one sample, sequenced in a study of blood T cell repertoires in COVID-19. This table comes from immunoSEQ multiplex PCR, and its TCRdb copy is limited to in-frame clones, with some not included. The table records about 260,000 clones, 88% of them present only once. Sequenced material: PBMCs or T cells enriched from blood (not recorded which). The receptor set was obtained from a woman in her thirties or forties with acute COVID-19.

This sequence joins TRBV27 and TRBJ2-7, with TRBD1 as a possible D gene (5 bases). The germline gives CDR1 MNHEY, CDR2 SMNVEV (reference sequence). The CDR3 consists of 15 residues. Trimming took 7 bases from V and 2 from J, leaving 18 bases between them. In DNA, the CDR3 is TGTGCCAGCACAAAAACGGAAGGGGCCCCCTACGAGCAGTACTTC. Translation gives CASTKTEGAPYEQYF.

The rearrangement links TRBV28 to TRBJ1-2, with D unclear. Looked up from germline, CDR1 is MDHEN and CDR2 is SYDVKM. Trimming shortened V by 4 bases and J by 6 bases, and 12 bases separated the two germline ends. The CDR3 runs 13 residues. DNA of the CDR3: TGTGCCAGCAGTTCAGAGGGAATTAATGGCTACACCTTC. Encoded protein: CASSSEGINGYTF.

DNA of the CDR3: TGTGCCAGCAGTCCTACCCGGTCATTTGGGACATACAATGAGCAGTTCTTC. This sequence encodes CASSPTRSFGTYNEQFF. The chain combines TRBV27 with TRBJ2-1, with D possibly matching TRBD1 (6 bases). The CDR3 sequence is 17 residues long. The V gene lost 5 bases and the J gene lost 4 bases, with 21 bases spanning the gap. Germline values: CDR1 MNHEY, CDR2 SMNVEV (reference sequence).

This chain links TRBV6-6 with TRBJ1-2; 11 positions agree with TRBD1. V shed 6 bases, J shed 3 bases, and the junction held 15 bases outside the gene matches. The CDR3 is made up of 18 amino acids. Germline CDR1 MNHNY, CDR2 SVGAGI (reference sequence). CDR3 in amino acids: CASSRSGQGAFFHYGYTF. In nucleotides, the CDR3 is TGTGCCAGCAGCCGATCCGGACAGGGGGCTTTCTTTCACTATGGCTACACCTTC.

This clone came up once. V gene TRBV6-5 combines with J gene TRBJ2-7; TRBD2 aligns across 7 bases. Germline trimming cut 8 bases from V and 7 bases from J; bases unmatched to any gene: 11. Germline CDR1 and CDR2: MNHEY and SVGAGI. This CDR3 is built from 13 residues. CDR3 in amino acids: CASGKRREGEQYF. For the CDR3, the DNA is TGTGCCAGCGGAAAGCGGAGGGAGGGGGAGCAGTACTTC.

This chain connects TRBV28 to TRBJ2-7, with a tentative D call TRBD1 (6 bases). The germline CDR1 and CDR2 sequences are MDHEN and SYDVKM. This CDR3 is 16 amino acids long. V dropped 5 bases and J dropped 2 bases, with 19 bases sitting between them. CDR3 loop: CASSPTLQGNPYEQYF. The CDR3 coding sequence is TGTGCCAGCAGTCCGACACTACAGGGAAACCCCTACGAGCAGTACTTC.

CDR3 in DNA: TGTGCCAGCAGTTTCCAAATGAACACTGAAGCTTTCTTT. It codes for CASSFQMNTEAFF. The J gene is TRBJ1-1, the V gene TRBV27, with no clear D. The CDR3 totals 13 residues. Trimming pared 3 bases from V and 0 bases from J, leaving 5 bases between. Looked up from germline, CDR1 is MNHEY and CDR2 is SMNVEV (reference sequence).

This chain links TRBV19 with TRBJ2-1; TRBD2 matches at 10 bases. The length of the CDR3 is 14 residues. Trimming removed 2 bases from V and 9 bases from J; junction bases left unmatched: 4. Germline assignment: CDR1 LNHDA and CDR2 SQIVND (reference sequence). The CDR3 protein is CASSISGRAFEQFF. CDR3 nucleotide sequence: TGTGCCAGTAGTATAAGCGGGAGGGCTTTTGAGCAGTTCTTC.

This chain connects TRBV7-9 to TRBJ2-7, with 10 bases lining up with TRBD2. This CDR3 comprises 15 residues. Trimming cost V 1 base and J 1 base; bases outside gene matches: 1. CDR1 is SEHNR and CDR2 is FQNEAQ in the germline V gene (reference sequence). The CDR3 sequence is CASSLVTSGSYEQYV. CDR3 in DNA: TGTGCCAGCAGCTTAGTGACTAGCGGGTCCTACGAGCAGTACGTC.

The count of this clone is one. The gene calls are TRBV30 and TRBJ2-1; D uncertain. V was trimmed by 4 bases and J by 9 bases, leaving 22 bases between them. Germline CDR1 is GTSNPN and CDR2 is SVGIG (reference sequence). There are 15 residues in the CDR3. The CDR3 region is CAWTHYRRWVSEQFF. In DNA form, the CDR3 reads TGTGCCTGGACCCACTATCGGCGGTGGGTGTCTGAGCAGTTCTTC.

J is TRBJ1-2 and V is TRBV19; 7 positions agree with TRBD1. J gave up 2 bases and V 2 bases, and 14 bases lay outside the gene matches. Germline CDR1 reads LNHDA; CDR2 reads SQIVND (reference sequence). This CDR3 region has 18 residues. The CDR3 DNA follows: TGTGCCAGTAGTATACCCGGGAGGGGGCGAATTTGGAACTATGGCTACACCTTC. Protein sequence: CASSIPGRGRIWNYGYTF. Looking up the rest from reference TRBV19 and TRBJ1-2 gives the full variable domain: DGGITQSPKYLFRKEGQNVTLSCEQNLNHDAMYWYRQDPGQGLRLIYYSQIVNDFQKGDIAEGYSVSREKKESFPLTVTSAQKNPTAFYLCASSIPGRGRIWNYGYTFGSGTRLTVV.

The genes are TRBV12-5 and TRBJ1-5, with TRBD1 matching over 9 bases. This CDR3 is 15 amino acids long. The germline gives CDR1 LGHNT, CDR2 FRNRAP. Trimming removed 7 bases from V and 2 bases from J; junction bases left unmatched: 6. CDR3 loop: CASARGDRGNQPQHF. CDR3 nucleotide sequence: TGTGCTAGTGCGAGAGGGGACAGGGGCAATCAGCCCCAGCATTTT. Variable domain in full (rest from reference TRBV12-5 and TRBJ1-5): DARVTQTPRHKVTEMGQEVTMRCQPILGHNTVFWYRQTMMQGLELLAYFRNRAPLDDSGMPKDRFSAEMPDATLATLKIQPSEPRDSAVYFCASARGDRGNQPQHFGDGTRLSIL.

The chain couples TRBV25-1 to TRBJ1-1, with D perhaps TRBD1 (6 bases). The germline gives CDR1 MGHDK, CDR2 SYGVNS. Trimming left V 4 bases short and J 5 bases short, with 14 bases between. This CDR3 contains 14 residues. The CDR3 spells CASSATGIFTEAFF. CDR3 DNA: TGTGCCAGCAGTGCCACAGGGATTTTTACTGAAGCTTTCTTT.

The J gene is TRBJ1-1, the V gene TRBV5-1, with D hard to call. The CDR3 is 14 residues long. The germline CDR1 and CDR2 sequences are SGHRS and YFSETQ. Trimming took off 3 bases at V and 1 base at J, with 10 bases between the two ends. The CDR3 sequence is CASSSLSENTEAFF. The CDR3 DNA is TGCGCCAGCAGCTCCCTGAGTGAGAACACTGAAGCTTTCTTT.

The chain has TRBV5-4 and TRBJ1-6; the D is unclear. The germline V gene encodes CDR1 SGHNT and CDR2 YYREEE (reference sequence). V lost 0 bases to trimming and J lost 8 bases, with 9 bases between them. CDR3 size: 14 residues. CDR3 protein: CASSLDQRDSPLHF. The CDR3 DNA reads TGTGCCAGCAGCTTGGACCAACGGGATTCACCCCTCCACTTT.

The V call is TRBV5-4, the J call TRBJ1-1, with 9 bases identical to TRBD1. The V gene's germline CDR1 is SGHNT and CDR2 YYREEE (reference sequence). V was clipped by 4 bases and J by 5 bases; unmatched bases: 6. The CDR3 length is 14 residues. The CDR3 DNA reads TGTGCCAGCAGCAGGGGGGACAGGGCAACTGAAGCTTTCTTT. Its protein is CASSRGDRATEAFF.

The rearrangement joins TRBV19 to TRBJ2-1, with 9 bases fitting TRBD2. The CDR3 runs 15 residues. Per germline, CDR1 LNHDA and CDR2 SQIVND (reference sequence). V lost 3 bases, J lost 8 bases, and 8 bases stayed unmatched. The CDR3, as DNA: TGTGCCAGTAGTATTGGCCTAGCGGGATTCTATGAGCAGTTCTTC. Residues: CASSIGLAGFYEQFF. The whole variable domain, remainder taken from reference TRBV19 and TRBJ2-1, is DGGITQSPKYLFRKEGQNVTLSCEQNLNHDAMYWYRQDPGQGLRLIYYSQIVNDFQKGDIAEGYSVSREKKESFPLTVTSAQKNPTAFYLCASSIGLAGFYEQFFGPGTRLTVL.

The chain has TRBV5-4 and TRBJ1-6; 9 nucleotides align to TRBD1. Germline V CDR1 and CDR2: SGHNT, YYREEE (reference sequence). Trimming cost V 5 bases and J 7 bases; bases outside gene matches: 7. The CDR3 is made up of 15 amino acids. CDR3: CASSRRTGDNSPLHF. In DNA form, the CDR3 reads TGTGCCAGCAGTCGTAGGACAGGGGACAATTCACCCCTCCACTTT.

V and J are TRBV13 and TRBJ2-7; D is uncertain. V gave up 5 bases and J gave up 12 bases, with 14 bases separating them. This CDR3 spans 11 amino acids. CDR1 and CDR2 (germline): PRHDT, FYEKMQ (reference sequence). This CDR3 reads CASSIRHFWYV. Here the CDR3 DNA reads TGTGCCAGCAGCATACGACACTTCTGGTACGTC.

V is TRBV12-5 and J is TRBJ2-7, with a tentative D call TRBD2 (6 bases). Trimming took off 2 bases at V and 3 bases at J, with 23 bases between the two ends. Germline V lookup: CDR1 LGHNT, CDR2 FRNRAP. CDR3 length: 18 residues. CDR3 loop: CASGLPREIGIRHYEQYF. In nucleotides, the CDR3 is TGTGCTAGTGGTTTGCCCCGGGAGATAGGAATTAGGCACTACGAGCAGTACTTC.

The chain combines TRBV5-8 with TRBJ1-2, with D possibly being TRBD1 (5 bases). V was trimmed by 0 bases and J by 2 bases, leaving 11 bases between them. The CDR3 spans 15 residues. Germline V CDR1 and CDR2: SGHTS, YDEGEE. The CDR3 reads CASSLVGHLNYGYTF. In DNA form, the CDR3 reads TGTGCCAGCAGCTTGGTTGGACACCTAAACTATGGCTACACCTTC. The whole variable domain, filled in from reference TRBV5-8 and TRBJ1-2, reads EAGVTQSPTHLIKTRGQQATLRCSPISGHTSVYWYQQALGLGLQFLLWYDEGEERNRGNFPPRFSGRQFPNYSSELNVNALELEDSALYLCASSLVGHLNYGYTFGSGTRLTVV.

J is TRBJ1-1 and V is TRBV27; possibly TRBD1 for D (5 bases). The V gene's germline CDR1 is MNHEY and CDR2 SMNVEV (reference sequence). The V end was cut by 3 bases, the J end by 5 bases, with 10 bases between. The CDR3 loop spans 13 amino acids. The CDR3 DNA reads TGTGCCAGCAGTTTTGTTTCAGGGACTGAAGCTTTCTTT. Residues: CASSFVSGTEAFF.

V usage is TRBV5-4 and J usage is TRBJ1-4; D possibly corresponds to TRBD1 (6 bases). Per germline, CDR1 SGHNT and CDR2 YYREEE (reference sequence). The germline V and J ends were trimmed by 2 bases and 4 bases, with 9 bases remaining between them. The CDR3 runs 14 residues. The CDR3 sequence: CASSFTGSNEKLFF. CDR3 nucleotides: TGTGCCAGCAGCTTCACAGGGAGTAATGAAAAACTGTTTTTT. The full variable domain, with the rest looked up from reference TRBV5-4 and TRBJ1-4, is ETGVTQSPTHLIKTRGQQVTLRCSSQSGHNTVSWYQQALGQGPQFIFQYYREEENGRGNFPPRFSGLQFPNYSSELNVNALELDDSALYLCASSFTGSNEKLFFGSGTQLSVL.

The chain employs TRBV19 and TRBJ2-1, with 11 nucleotides matching TRBD2. Germline V lookup: CDR1 LNHDA, CDR2 SQIVND (reference sequence). The CDR3 is 16 residues long. The trim removed 6 bases at V and 3 bases at J, leaving 7 bases unmatched. The CDR3 DNA follows: TGTGCCAGTAGAAACCCGGGACTAGCGGACTACAATGAGCAGTTCTTC. This gives the protein CASRNPGLADYNEQFF. Full variable domain (missing parts from reference TRBV19 and TRBJ2-1): DGGITQSPKYLFRKEGQNVTLSCEQNLNHDAMYWYRQDPGQGLRLIYYSQIVNDFQKGDIAEGYSVSREKKESFPLTVTSAQKNPTAFYLCASRNPGLADYNEQFFGPGTRLTVL.

J is TRBJ2-5 and V is TRBV9; D might be TRBD2 (5 bases). CDR1 and CDR2 (germline): SGDLS, YYNGEE. Trimming took off 3 bases at V and 7 bases at J, with 19 bases between the two ends. This CDR3 is 15 amino acids long. In nucleotides, the CDR3 is TGTGCCAGCAGCGGAGACGGGGTGGGCCAGAGGACCCAGTACTTC. It yields the protein CASSGDGVGQRTQYF.

This chain uses TRBV3-1 (or the pseudogene TRBV3-2) with TRBJ1-2; 8 nucleotides align to TRBD1. V lost 5 bases to trimming and J lost 7 bases; unmatched junction nucleotides: 9. Per the germline V gene, CDR1 is LGHDT and CDR2 is YNNKEL (reference sequence). The CDR3 runs to 14 residues. This chain's CDR3 is CASSYSGQEVGYTF. CDR3 coding DNA: TGTGCCAGCAGCTACTCGGGACAGGAGGTTGGCTACACCTTC.

The chain has TRBV5-1 and TRBJ1-5; the D gene is possibly TRBD1 (5 bases). Trimming cost V 1 base and J 2 bases, with 7 bases left between them. Germline V gives CDR1 SGHRS, CDR2 YFSETQ. CDR3 length: 14 amino acids. The CDR3 region has the DNA TGCGCCAGCAGCTTGTCGGGGGGCAATCAGCCCCAGCATTTT. Amino acids: CASSLSGGNQPQHF. The whole variable domain, remainder taken from reference TRBV5-1 and TRBJ1-5, is KAGVTQTPRYLIKTRGQQVTLSCSPISGHRSVSWYQQTPGQGLQFLFEYFSETQRNKGNFPGRFSGRQFSNSRSEMNVSTLELGDSALYLCASSLSGGNQPQHFGDGTRLSIL.